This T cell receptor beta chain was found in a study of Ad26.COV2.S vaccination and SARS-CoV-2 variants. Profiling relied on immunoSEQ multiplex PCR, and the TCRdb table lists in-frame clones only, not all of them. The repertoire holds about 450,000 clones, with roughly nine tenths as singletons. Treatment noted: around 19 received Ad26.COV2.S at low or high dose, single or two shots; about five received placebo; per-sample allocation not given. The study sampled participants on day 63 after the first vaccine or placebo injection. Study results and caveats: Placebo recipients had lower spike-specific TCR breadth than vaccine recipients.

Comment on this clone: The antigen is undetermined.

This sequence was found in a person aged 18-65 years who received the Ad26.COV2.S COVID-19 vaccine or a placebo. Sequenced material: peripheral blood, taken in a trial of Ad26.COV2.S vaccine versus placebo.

In DNA, the CDR3 is TGCGCCAGCAGCTTGGCCGTCCTCCAAGAGACCCAGTACTTC. Its translation: CASSLAVLQETQYF. This rearrangement joins TRBV5-1 to TRBJ2-5; D remains ambiguous. CDR3 size: 14 residues. Per the germline V gene, CDR1 is SGHRS and CDR2 is YFSETQ. The V gene lost 0 bases and the J gene lost 1 base, with 7 bases spanning the gap.